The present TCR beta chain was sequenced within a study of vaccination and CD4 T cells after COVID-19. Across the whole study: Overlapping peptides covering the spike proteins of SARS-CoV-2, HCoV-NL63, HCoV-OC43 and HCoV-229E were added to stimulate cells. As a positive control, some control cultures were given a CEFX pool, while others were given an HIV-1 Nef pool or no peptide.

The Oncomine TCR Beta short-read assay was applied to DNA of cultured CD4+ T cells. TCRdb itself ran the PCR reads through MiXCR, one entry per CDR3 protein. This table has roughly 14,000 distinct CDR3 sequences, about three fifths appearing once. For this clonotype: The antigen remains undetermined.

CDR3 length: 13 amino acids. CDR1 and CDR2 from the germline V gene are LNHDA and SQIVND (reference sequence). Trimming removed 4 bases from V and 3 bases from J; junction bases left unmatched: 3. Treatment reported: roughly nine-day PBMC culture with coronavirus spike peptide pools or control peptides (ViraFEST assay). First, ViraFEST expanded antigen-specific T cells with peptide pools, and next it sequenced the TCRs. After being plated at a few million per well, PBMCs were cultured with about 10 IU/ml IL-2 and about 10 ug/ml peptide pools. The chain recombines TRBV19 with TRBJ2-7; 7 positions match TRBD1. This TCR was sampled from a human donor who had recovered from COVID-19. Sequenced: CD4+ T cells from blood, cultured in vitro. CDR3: CASSRAGGYEQYF. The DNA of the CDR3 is TGTGCCAGTAGTAGGGCAGGGGGCTACGAGCAGTACTTC.